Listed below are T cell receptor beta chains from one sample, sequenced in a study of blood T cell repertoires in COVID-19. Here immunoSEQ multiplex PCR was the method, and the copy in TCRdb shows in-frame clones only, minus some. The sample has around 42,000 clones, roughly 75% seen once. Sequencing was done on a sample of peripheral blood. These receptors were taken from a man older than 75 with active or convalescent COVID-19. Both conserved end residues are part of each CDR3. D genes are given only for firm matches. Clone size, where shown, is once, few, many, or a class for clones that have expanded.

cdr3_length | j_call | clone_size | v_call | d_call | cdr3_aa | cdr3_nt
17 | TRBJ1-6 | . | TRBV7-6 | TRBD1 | CASSALVPGQYNSPLHF | TGTGCCAGCAGCGCACTGGTCCCGGGACAGTATAATTCACCCCTCCACTTT
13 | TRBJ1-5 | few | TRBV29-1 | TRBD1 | CSVGGTGNQPQHF | TGCAGCGTTGGTGGGACAGGGAATCAGCCCCAGCATTTT
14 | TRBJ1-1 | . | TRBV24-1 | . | CATSEDSLNTEAFF | TGTGCCACCAGTGAGGACAGCTTGAACACTGAAGCTTTCTTT
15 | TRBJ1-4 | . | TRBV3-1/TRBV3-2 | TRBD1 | CASSQGRTGNEKLFF | TGTGCCAGCAGCCAAGGGCGGACAGGAAATGAAAAACTGTTTTTT
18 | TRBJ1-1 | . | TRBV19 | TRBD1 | CASSKRPGGYDGNTEAFF | TGTGCCAGTAGTAAGAGGCCAGGGGGATATGACGGGAACACTGAAGCTTTCTTT
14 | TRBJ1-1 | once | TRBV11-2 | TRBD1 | CASIHPGGNTEAFF | TGTGCCAGCATCCACCCAGGGGGGAACACTGAAGCTTTCTTT
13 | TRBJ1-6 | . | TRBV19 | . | CASSDTGGSPLHF | TGTGCCAGTAGTGATACCGGGGGTTCACCCCTCCACTTT
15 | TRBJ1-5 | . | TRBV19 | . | CASKTGTSSNQPQHF | TGTGCCAGTAAAACCGGGACATCTAGCAATCAGCCCCAGCATTTT
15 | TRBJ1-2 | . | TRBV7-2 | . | CASSLVPDRYYGYTF | TGTGCCAGCAGCTTAGTCCCTGACAGATACTATGGCTACACCTTC
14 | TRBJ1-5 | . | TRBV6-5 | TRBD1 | CASSRQGLDQPQHF | TGTGCCAGCAGTCGACAGGGTTTGGATCAGCCCCAGCATTTT
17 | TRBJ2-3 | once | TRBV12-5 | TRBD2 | CASGLGAGTRGTDTQYF | TGTGCTAGTGGTTTGGGAGCCGGGACTAGGGGCACAGATACGCAGTATTTT
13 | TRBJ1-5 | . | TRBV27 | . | CASSFKSNQPQHF | TGTGCCAGCAGTTTCAAAAGCAATCAGCCCCAGCATTTT
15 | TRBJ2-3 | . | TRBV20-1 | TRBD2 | CSASGTGGNTDTQYF | TGCAGTGCTAGTGGGACGGGAGGCAACACAGATACGCAGTATTTT
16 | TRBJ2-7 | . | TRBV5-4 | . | CASSLVSRTLSYEQYF | TGTGCCAGCAGCTTGGTTTCCAGAACCCTCTCCTACGAGCAGTACTTC
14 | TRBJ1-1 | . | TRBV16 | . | CASSHLGRPGGAFF | TGTGCCAGCAGCCACCTTGGACGCCCCGGAGGGGCTTTCTTT
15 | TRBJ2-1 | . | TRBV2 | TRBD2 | CASSDASGGRNEQFF | TGTGCCAGCAGTGACGCTAGCGGGGGACGAAATGAGCAGTTCTTC
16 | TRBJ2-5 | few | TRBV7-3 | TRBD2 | CASSLGGTSGQETQYF | TGTGCCAGCAGCCTAGGGGGGACTAGCGGTCAAGAGACCCAGTACTTC
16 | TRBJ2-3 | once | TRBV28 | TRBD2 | CASSSTERESTDTQYF | TGTGCCAGCAGTTCCACGGAGCGGGAGAGCACAGATACGCAGTATTTT
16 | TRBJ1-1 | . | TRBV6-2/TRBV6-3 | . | CASSSHPPVIEIEAFF | TGTGCCAGCAGTTCCCACCCCCCGGTAATAGAAATTGAAGCTTTCTTT
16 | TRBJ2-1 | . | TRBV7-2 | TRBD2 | CASSSFGAGGPNEQFF | TGTGCCAGCAGCTCGTTTGGCGCGGGAGGGCCCAATGAGCAGTTCTTC
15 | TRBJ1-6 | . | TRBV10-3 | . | CAISDWSSYNSPLHF | TGTGCCATCAGTGACTGGAGCTCCTATAATTCACCCCTCCACTTT
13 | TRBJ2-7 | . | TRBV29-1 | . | CSVRRGWAGEQYF | TGCAGCGTTCGCAGGGGATGGGCGGGCGAGCAGTACTTC
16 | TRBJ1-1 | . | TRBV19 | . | CASSIEDVEGVPEAFF | TGTGCCAGTAGTATCGAGGACGTGGAAGGGGTCCCTGAAGCTTTCTTT
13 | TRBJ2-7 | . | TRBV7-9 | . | CASSPPGGHEQYF | TGTGCCAGCAGCCCCCCCGGAGGCCACGAGCAGTACTTC
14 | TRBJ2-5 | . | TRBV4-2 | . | CASSQVAAPETQYF | TGTGCCAGCAGCCAAGTGGCGGCCCCCGAGACCCAGTACTTC
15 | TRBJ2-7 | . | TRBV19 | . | CASSMSERLAYEQYF | TGTGCCAGTAGTATGTCAGAGCGCTTAGCTTACGAGCAGTACTTC
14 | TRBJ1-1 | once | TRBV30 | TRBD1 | CAWSDRVMRTEAFF | TGTGCCTGGAGCGACAGGGTGATGAGGACTGAAGCTTTCTTT
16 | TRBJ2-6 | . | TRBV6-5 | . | CASSFALDSGANVLTF | TGTGCCAGCAGTTTCGCCCTAGACTCTGGGGCCAACGTCCTGACTTTC
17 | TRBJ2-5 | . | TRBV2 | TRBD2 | CASSDNLAGWYQETQYF | TGTGCCAGCAGTGATAACCTAGCGGGCTGGTACCAAGAGACCCAGTACTTC
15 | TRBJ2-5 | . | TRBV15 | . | CATSRGSHGQETQYF | TGTGCCACCAGCAGAGGGAGCCATGGGCAAGAGACCCAGTACTTC
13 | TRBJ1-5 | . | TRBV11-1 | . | CASSSGDNQPQHF | TGTGCCAGCAGCTCAGGGGACAATCAGCCCCAGCATTTT
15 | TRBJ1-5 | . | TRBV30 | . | CAWSVSARGYQPQHF | TGTGCCTGGAGTGTATCGGCCAGGGGATATCAGCCCCAGCATTTT
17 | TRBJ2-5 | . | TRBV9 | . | CASSVGPGGAGGETQYF | TGTGCCAGCAGCGTAGGGCCCGGGGGCGCAGGGGGAGAGACCCAGTACTTC
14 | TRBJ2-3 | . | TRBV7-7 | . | CASSLDRGGRTQYF | TGTGCTAGCAGCTTAGATAGGGGGGGAAGGACGCAGTATTTT
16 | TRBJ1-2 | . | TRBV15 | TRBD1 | CATSRVGDRVFEGYTF | TGTGCCACCAGCAGAGTAGGGGACAGGGTGTTTGAGGGCTACACCTTC
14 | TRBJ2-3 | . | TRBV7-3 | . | CASSLGGPADTQYF | TGTGCCAGCAGCCTCGGAGGGCCCGCAGATACGCAGTATTTT
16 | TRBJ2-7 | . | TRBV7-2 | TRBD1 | CASSWDPPGTGHEQYF | TGTGCCAGCAGCTGGGATCCACCCGGGACAGGGCACGAGCAGTACTTC
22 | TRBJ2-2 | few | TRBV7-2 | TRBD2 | CASSLAGYGRGKILQDTGELFF | TGTGCCAGCAGCTTAGCTGGGTACGGGCGGGGGAAGATATTACAGGACACCGGGGAGCTGTTTTTT
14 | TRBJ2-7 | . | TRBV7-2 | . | CASSPWPGSYEQYF | TGTGCCAGCAGCCCTTGGCCAGGTTCCTACGAGCAGTACTTC
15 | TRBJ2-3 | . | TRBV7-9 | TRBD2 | CASSLSSGRGDTQYF | TGTGCCAGCAGCTTATCTAGCGGGAGAGGAGATACGCAGTATTTT
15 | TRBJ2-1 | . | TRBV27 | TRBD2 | CASRTSGGADNEQFF | TGTGCCAGCAGGACTAGCGGGGGGGCCGACAATGAGCAGTTCTTC
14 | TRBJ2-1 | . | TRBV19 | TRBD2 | CASHTSGNYNEQFF | TGTGCCAGTCATACTAGCGGGAACTACAATGAGCAGTTCTTC
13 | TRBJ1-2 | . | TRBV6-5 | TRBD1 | CANRGQGEVGYTF | TGTGCCAACCGAGGACAGGGGGAGGTTGGCTACACCTTC
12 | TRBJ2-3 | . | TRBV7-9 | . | CASSFLTDTQYF | TGTGCCAGCAGCTTCCTCACAGATACGCAGTATTTT
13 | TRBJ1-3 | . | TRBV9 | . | CASSAADRDTIYF | TGTGCCAGCAGCGCCGCGGACAGAGACACCATATATTTT
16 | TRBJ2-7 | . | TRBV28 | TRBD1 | CASSPTGQGDSYEQYF | TGTGCCAGCAGTCCGACGGGACAGGGGGATAGCTACGAGCAGTACTTC
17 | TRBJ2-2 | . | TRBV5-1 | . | CASSLGLARTNTGELFF | TGCGCCAGCAGCTTGGGGTTAGCGAGGACGAACACCGGGGAGCTGTTTTTT
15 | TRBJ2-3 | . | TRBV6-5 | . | CASYRAPYSTDTQYF | TGTGCCAGCTACAGGGCCCCCTATAGCACAGATACGCAGTATTTT
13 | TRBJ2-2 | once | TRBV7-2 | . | CASSGYPRVELFF | TGTGCCAGCAGCGGTTATCCCAGGGTAGAGCTGTTTTTT
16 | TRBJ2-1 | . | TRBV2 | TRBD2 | CASSVEREVDYNEQFF | TGTGCCAGCAGTGTGGAGCGGGAGGTGGACTACAATGAGCAGTTCTTC
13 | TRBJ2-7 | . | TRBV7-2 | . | CANSLPGAYEQYF | TGTGCCAACAGCTTACCGGGGGCCTACGAGCAGTACTTC
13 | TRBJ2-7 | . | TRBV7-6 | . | CASSLVPFQEQYF | TGTGCCAGCAGCTTAGTTCCTTTCCAGGAGCAGTACTTC
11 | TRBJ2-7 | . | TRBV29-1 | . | CSVVEALEQYF | TGCAGCGTTGTAGAGGCTCTCGAGCAGTACTTC
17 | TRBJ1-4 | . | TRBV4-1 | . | CASSRGAREGSNEKLFF | TGCGCCAGCAGCCGCGGGGCCAGGGAAGGGAGTAATGAAAAACTGTTTTTT
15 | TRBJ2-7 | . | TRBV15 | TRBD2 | CATSRDRGTTYEQYF | TGTGCCACCAGCAGAGATCGGGGGACTACCTACGAGCAGTACTTC
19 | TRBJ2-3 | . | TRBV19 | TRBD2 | CASSRTIGTSGGLWDTQYF | TGTGCCAGTAGTAGGACCATTGGGACTAGCGGGGGTTTGTGGGATACGCAGTATTTT
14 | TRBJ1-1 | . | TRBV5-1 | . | CASSLGGHGTEAFF | TGCGCCAGCAGCTTGGGGGGGCACGGCACTGAAGCTTTCTTT